This T cell receptor (beta chain) was sequenced for a study of blood T cell repertoires in COVID-19. On the study more broadly: Specimens from acute and convalescent COVID-19 originated in the United States, Italy and Spain.

Repertoires were generated with immunoSEQ multiplex PCR, while TCRdb's copy carries only in-frame clones and drops some. The sample consists of roughly 15,000 clones, roughly nine tenths of them appearing once. This clone was counted once. Germline V lookup: CDR1 LNHDA, CDR2 SQIVND (reference sequence). The ends were cut back, 7 bases at V and 5 bases at J, with 17 bases in the middle. This CDR3 is 14 amino acids long. Sequencing used peripheral blood. The V call is TRBV19, the J call TRBJ1-2; D might be TRBD1 (5 bases). The sequence derives from a human donor with active COVID-19. The donor label of this sample is uncertain. The CDR3 reads CASTSTSGIYGYTF. CDR3 coding DNA: TGTGCCAGTACCTCCACCTCAGGGATTTATGGCTACACCTTC.